The entry that follows covers one T cell receptor (beta chain) sequence. This sample was taken from a study of T cell responses to AZD1222 COVID-19 vaccine. Assay: immunoSEQ multiplex PCR; the TCRdb copy retains only in-frame clones and omits some. The repertoire holds 140,000 to 150,000 clones, with 85% to 90% as singletons. The CDR3 has 15 residues. V gave up 0 bases and J gave up 5 bases; unmatched junction bases: 7. Germline V gene data show CDR1 as SGHNT and CDR2 as YYREEE (reference sequence). This sequence joins TRBV5-4 and TRBJ2-5, with 7 bases aligning to TRBD1. The material was peripheral blood, obtained 28 days after the second AZD1222 dose. The source is an adult who received the AZD1222 COVID-19 vaccine. This chain's CDR3 is CASSLAAGGVETQYF. The CDR3 DNA sequence: TGTGCCAGCAGCTTGGCCGCAGGGGGTGTGGAGACCCAGTACTTC.